The rows below give T cell receptor beta chains drawn from one sample of a study of blood T cells in healthy people across ages. TCRdb reprocessed the 5' RACE reads with MiXCR, giving one entry per CDR3 protein. The sample carries some 1,500,000 distinct CDR3 sequences, approximately 43% recorded once. Sequenced sample: blood. The receptors come from a woman in her late teens or twenties in good health. CDR3s leave out the opening cysteine and the closing phenylalanine or tryptophan. Only part of the rows carry a size: once, few, many, or a class if the clone is expanded.

TRBV11-2	NA	ASSLDRHQGTQY
TRBV20-1	few	SARGTGDVETQY
TRBV7-6	few	ASSFTTERSYNEQF
TRBV6-6	NA	ASSKDGPQH
TRBV3-1	few	ASSQDKREQY
TRBV5-1	NA	ASARDGYYEQY
TRBV4-1	NA	ASSRKPNEQF
TRBV20-1	NA	SAKQGAGQPQH
TRBV20-1	NA	SARRGSSGRDTQY
TRBV13	NA	ASRSGSATEAF
TRBV3-1	NA	ASSQETGQTIY
TRBV4-1	NA	ASSRGQGGFGNEKLF
TRBV7-9	NA	ASSLGGVSNEQF
TRBV18	NA	ASSPNRGSNSPLH
TRBV5-1	NA	ASSLVGGTGDTEAF
TRBV12-3/TRBV12-4	few	ASRLSGTGGYNEQY
TRBV28	NA	ASIRGWGSSYNEQY
TRBV6-5	NA	ASGWDARSYNEQF
TRBV4-3	NA	ASSPTTEQSTTEQY
TRBV6-5	NA	ASSYSGQMNTEAF
TRBV9	few	ASSVDGGGFYNEQF
TRBV12-3/TRBV12-4	NA	ASTQGRERDTQY
TRBV2	NA	ASTGTGGSYEQY
TRBV15	few	ATSSQLGETQY
TRBV20-1	few	SARNFNEQF
TRBV12-3/TRBV12-4	NA	AGSLEIFAHEQY
TRBV12-3/TRBV12-4	NA	ASSYGRGNEKLF
TRBV25-1	NA	ASSRRVTNSPLH
TRBV11-3	few	ASSLGVTSGNHEQF
TRBV5-1	NA	ASSSPAGTAFHEQY
TRBV28	NA	ASSLATSNNEQF
TRBV10-3	few	AIEEEQGGTEAF
TRBV12-3/TRBV12-4	few	ASRSGRDKYEQY
TRBV6-5	NA	ASSDSGYDGYT